This TCR beta chain was sequenced during a study of cytomegalovirus exposure and HLA in healthy donors. Whole-study context: The 120 or so validation repertoires used a platform that matched the one used for the 550 to 800 first-cohort repertoires, as a later analysis reported. Study-level results: There were a few CMV-associated chains whose specificity for CMV antigens was confirmed in vitro. Listed as cytomegalovirus-associated were 150 to 200 TCR beta chains.

Using immunoSEQ multiplex PCR, the repertoire was profiled, and TCRdb retains in-frame clones only, with some absent. The table lists 150,000 to 200,000 clones, roughly 83% of them singletons. Among the roughly 120 subjects of the validation cohort, separate from the roughly 600-subject first cohort, were the donors. CDR1 is LNHDA and CDR2 is SQIVND in the germline V gene (reference sequence). The CDR3 runs 13 residues. V lost 5 bases, J lost 6 bases, and 6 bases stayed unmatched. In the case of this clone: Its antigen is still unknown.

This TCR was recovered from a young woman in good health and CMV-seronegative. The specimen was PBMCs. The chain is built from TRBV19 and TRBJ1-2; 7 nucleotides line up with TRBD1. The CDR3 DNA sequence: TGTGCCAGTAGTCGGACAGGTCGAGATGGCTACACCTTC. It codes for CASSRTGRDGYTF. Looking up the rest from reference TRBV19 and TRBJ1-2 gives the full variable domain: DGGITQSPKYLFRKEGQNVTLSCEQNLNHDAMYWYRQDPGQGLRLIYYSQIVNDFQKGDIAEGYSVSREKKESFPLTVTSAQKNPTAFYLCASSRTGRDGYTFGSGTRLTVV.